The entry below describes one T cell receptor (beta chain). Its antigen remains unknown. Healthy bone marrow donors formed the donor group. This sample was included in a study of cytomegalovirus exposure and HLA in healthy donors. Germline loops: CDR1 KGHSH, CDR2 LQKENI. The CDR3 extends over 16 amino acids. The trim removed 3 bases at V and 2 bases at J, leaving 6 bases unmatched. Amplification used 60 Vbeta primers and 13 Jbeta primers. Libraries were prepared by immunoSEQ multiplex PCR; TCRdb keeps only in-frame clonotypes and omits some of them. The table includes about 200,000 clones, approximately 80% detected once. Whole-study results and caveats: Most of the CMV-associated TCR beta chains (in a later analysis) appeared to be HLA-restricted.

Sequencing was carried out using PBMCs. The rearrangement joins TRBV18 to TRBJ1-4, with TRBD1 matching over 7 bases. The source of this sequence is a man under 40 in good health and CMV-seronegative. CDR3 in amino acids: CASSPIPGGTNEKLFF. The CDR3 bases are TGTGCCAGCTCACCTATCCCAGGGGGGACTAATGAAAAACTGTTTTTT.